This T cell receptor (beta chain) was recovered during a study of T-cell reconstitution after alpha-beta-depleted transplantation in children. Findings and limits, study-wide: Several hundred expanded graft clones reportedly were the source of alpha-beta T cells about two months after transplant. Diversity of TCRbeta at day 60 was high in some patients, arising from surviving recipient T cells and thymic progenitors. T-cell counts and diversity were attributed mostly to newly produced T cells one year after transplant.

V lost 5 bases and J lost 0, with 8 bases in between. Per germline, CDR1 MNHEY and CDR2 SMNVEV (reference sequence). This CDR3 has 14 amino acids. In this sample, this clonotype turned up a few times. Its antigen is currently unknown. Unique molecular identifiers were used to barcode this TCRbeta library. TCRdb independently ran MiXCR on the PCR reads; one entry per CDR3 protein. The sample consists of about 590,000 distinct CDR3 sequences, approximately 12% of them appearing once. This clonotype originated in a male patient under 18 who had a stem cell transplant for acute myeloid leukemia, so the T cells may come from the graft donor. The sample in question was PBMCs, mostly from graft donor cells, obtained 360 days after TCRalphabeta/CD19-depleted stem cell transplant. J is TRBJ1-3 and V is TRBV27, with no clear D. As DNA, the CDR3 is TGTGCCAGCAGTCCCCAGAGCTCTGGAAACACCATATATTTT. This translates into CASSPQSSGNTIYF.